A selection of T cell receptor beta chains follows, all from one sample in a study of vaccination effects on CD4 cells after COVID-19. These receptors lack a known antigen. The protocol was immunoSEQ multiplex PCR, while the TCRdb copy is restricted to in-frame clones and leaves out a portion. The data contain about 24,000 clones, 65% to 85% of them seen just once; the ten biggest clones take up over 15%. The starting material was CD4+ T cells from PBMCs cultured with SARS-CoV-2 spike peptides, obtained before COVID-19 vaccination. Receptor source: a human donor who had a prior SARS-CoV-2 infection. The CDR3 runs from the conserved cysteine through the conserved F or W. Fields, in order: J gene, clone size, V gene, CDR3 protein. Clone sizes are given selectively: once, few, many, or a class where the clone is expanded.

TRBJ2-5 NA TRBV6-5 CASSYPPEEGGETQYF
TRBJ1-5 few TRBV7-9 CASSTDRGTYSNQPQHF
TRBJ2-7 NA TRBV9 CASSVGDTSSYEQYF
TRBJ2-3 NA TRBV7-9 CASSLARTDTQYF
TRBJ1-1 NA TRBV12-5 CASGISGADTEAFF
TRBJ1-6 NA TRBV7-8 CASSRDRDDSPLHF
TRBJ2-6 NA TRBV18 CASSPRGGGANVLTF
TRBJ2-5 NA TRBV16 CASSQEVRGTQYF
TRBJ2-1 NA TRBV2 CASSPLSQSDNEQFF
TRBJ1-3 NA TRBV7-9 CASSLLTASGNTIYF